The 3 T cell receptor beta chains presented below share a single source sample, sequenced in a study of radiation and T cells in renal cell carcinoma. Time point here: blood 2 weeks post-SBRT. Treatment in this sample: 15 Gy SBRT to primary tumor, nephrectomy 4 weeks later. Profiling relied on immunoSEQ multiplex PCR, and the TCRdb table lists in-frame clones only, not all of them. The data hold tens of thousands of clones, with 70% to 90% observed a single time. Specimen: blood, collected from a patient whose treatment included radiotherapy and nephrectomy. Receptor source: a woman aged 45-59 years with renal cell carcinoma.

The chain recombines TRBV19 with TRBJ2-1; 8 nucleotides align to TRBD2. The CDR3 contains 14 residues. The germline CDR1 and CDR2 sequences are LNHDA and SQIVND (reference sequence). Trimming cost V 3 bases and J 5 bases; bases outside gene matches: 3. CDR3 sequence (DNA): TGTGCCAGTAGTATCGGGACTAGTGACAATGAGCAGTTCTTC. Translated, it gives CASSIGTSDNEQFF.

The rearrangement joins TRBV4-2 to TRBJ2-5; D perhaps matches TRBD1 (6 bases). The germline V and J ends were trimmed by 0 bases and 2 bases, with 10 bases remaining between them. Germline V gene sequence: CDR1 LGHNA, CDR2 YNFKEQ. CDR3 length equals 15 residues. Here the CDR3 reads CASSQELRGQETQYF. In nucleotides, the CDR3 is TGTGCCAGCAGCCAAGAACTAAGGGGGCAAGAGACCCAGTACTTC.

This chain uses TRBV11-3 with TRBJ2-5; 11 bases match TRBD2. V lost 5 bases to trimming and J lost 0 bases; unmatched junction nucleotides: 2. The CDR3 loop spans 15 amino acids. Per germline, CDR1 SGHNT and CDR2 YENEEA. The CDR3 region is CASSEGLADQETQYF. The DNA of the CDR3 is TGTGCCAGCAGCGAGGGACTAGCGGACCAAGAGACCCAGTACTTC.